Listed here are 21 T cell receptor beta chains from one sample, sequenced in a study of T cell changes during pregnancy in multiple sclerosis. Libraries were prepared by immunoSEQ multiplex PCR; TCRdb keeps only in-frame clonotypes and omits some of them. The sample lists under 20,000 clones, around four fifths occurring once. Sequencing was performed on CD8+ T cells from peripheral blood mononuclear cells, taken in the second trimester of pregnancy. The receptors originated from a female donor in good health, enrolled as a control in a pregnancy study.

J is TRBJ2-7 and V is TRBV9; possibly TRBD1 for D (6 bases). Germline CDR1 SGDLS, CDR2 YYNGEE. V lost 4 bases and J 0 bases, leaving 11 bases between the germline ends. The CDR3 is 14 amino acids. CDR3 sequence: CASSLGQHSYEQYF. CDR3 in DNA: TGTGCCAGCAGCCTGGGACAACACTCCTACGAGCAGTACTTC.

The chain couples TRBV5-1 to TRBJ1-2; TRBD1 aligns across 10 bases. CDR1 and CDR2 from the germline V gene are SGHRS and YFSETQ. This CDR3 is built from 16 residues. The V gene end was trimmed by 3 bases and the J gene end by 6 bases; junction bases not matched to a gene: 11. This CDR3 is CASSSIGTGVLNGYTF. In DNA form, the CDR3 reads TGCGCCAGCAGCTCTATCGGGACAGGGGTCTTAAATGGCTACACCTTC.

The V gene is TRBV27, the J gene TRBJ2-7, with TRBD2 matching over 14 bases. V dropped 4 bases and J dropped 3; count of bases not matched to a gene: 8. Germline lookup yields CDR1 MNHEY and CDR2 SMNVEV (reference sequence). The length of the CDR3 is 17 residues. CDR3 DNA: TGTGCCAGCAGTTCTGGACTAGCGGGGGGACTTTACTACGAGCAGTACTTC. It codes for CASSSGLAGGLYYEQYF.

The rearrangement uses TRBV4-3 and TRBJ2-7; D call uncertain. The CDR3 has 13 residues. Trimming took 3 bases from V and 1 from J, leaving 7 bases between them. Germline CDR1 LGHNA, CDR2 YSLEER. The CDR3 bases are TGCGCCAGCAGCCAGGGCCGATCCTACGAGCAGTACTTC. This translates into CASSQGRSYEQYF.

The chain carries TRBV19 and TRBJ2-6, with D possibly TRBD1 on 6 matching bases. Per germline, CDR1 LNHDA and CDR2 SQIVND (reference sequence). The CDR3 consists of 15 residues. The V end was cut by 3 bases, the J end by 3 bases, with 9 bases between. The CDR3 spells CASSITGYGANVLTF. The CDR3, as DNA: TGTGCCAGTAGTATCACAGGGTATGGGGCCAACGTCCTGACTTTC.

The V gene is TRBV5-4, the J gene TRBJ2-7, with 12 nucleotides matching TRBD1. The CDR3 contains 13 residues. V trimming: 6 bases; J trimming: 6 bases; junction bases outside the gene matches: 4. Per the germline V gene, CDR1 is SGHNT and CDR2 is YYREEE (reference sequence). The CDR3 protein is CASIGDRGLEQYF. As DNA, the CDR3 is TGTGCCAGCATAGGGGACAGGGGGCTCGAGCAGTACTTC.

The rearrangement joins TRBV18 to TRBJ1-2, with 10 bases lining up with TRBD1. Germline CDR1 reads KGHSH; CDR2 reads LQKENI. With 3 bases clipped from V and 2 bases from J, the junction kept 9 bases outside the gene matches. The CDR3 length is 17 residues. The CDR3 region is CASSPNDRGQANYGYTF. CDR3 coding DNA: TGTGCCAGCTCACCCAACGACAGGGGGCAGGCGAACTATGGCTACACCTTC.

The chain is built from TRBV2 and TRBJ1-3; 11 positions agree with TRBD1. In germline, CDR1 is SNHLY, CDR2 FYNNEI. The CDR3 is 18 amino acids. The junction had 10 bases not matched to a gene; V was cut back by 6 bases and J by 0 bases. CDR3 loop: CASSGQGATTPSGNTIYF. In DNA form, the CDR3 reads TGTGCCAGCAGCGGACAGGGGGCCACCACCCCCTCTGGAAACACCATATATTTT.

Notes on this clone: The identical CDR3 is also encoded by other nucleotide sequences in the sample. V is TRBV27 and J is TRBJ1-6, with 7 bases identical to TRBD1. Trimming at V came to 4 bases and at J to 5 bases, leaving 2 bases not matched to a gene. This CDR3 comprises 14 residues. Looked up from germline, CDR1 is MNHEY and CDR2 is SMNVEV (reference sequence). This CDR3 is CASSSGQNNSPLHF. The CDR3, as DNA: TGTGCCAGCAGTTCGGGACAGAATAATTCACCCCTCCACTTT.

The chain is built from TRBV28 and TRBJ1-1; 9 positions match TRBD1. The V and J ends lost 3 bases and 4 bases, in that order; junction bases with no gene match: 9. There are 16 residues in the CDR3. Germline V gene data show CDR1 as MDHEN and CDR2 as SYDVKM. Here the CDR3 reads CASSFPNRGLATEAFF. CDR3 bases: TGTGCCAGCAGTTTCCCGAACAGGGGGCTGGCCACTGAAGCTTTCTTT.

The chain uses TRBV11-2 and TRBJ2-3, with 8 bases identical to TRBD1. CDR3 length: 17 residues. The germline V gene has CDR1 SGHAT and CDR2 FQNNGV. V lost 2 bases, J lost 3 bases, and 10 bases stayed unmatched. CDR3 sequence (DNA): TGTGCCAGCAGCTTAAGCCCGGACAGGGCTTGGACAGATACGCAGTATTTT. Its protein product is CASSLSPDRAWTDTQYF.

V is TRBV11-2 and J is TRBJ2-5, with D perhaps TRBD1 (7 bases). This CDR3 region has 14 residues. Germline loops: CDR1 SGHAT, CDR2 FQNNGV. V lost 7 bases and J lost 4, with 16 bases in between. DNA for the CDR3: TGTGCCAGCACCTCGCGGAGGGGGCGAGAGACCCAGTACTTC. Its protein product is CASTSRRGRETQYF.

The DNA of the CDR3 is TGTGCCAGCAGCCTTACCTGGACAGGTAATCAGCCCCAGCATTTT. Its translation is CASSLTWTGNQPQHF. The chain couples TRBV28 to TRBJ1-5, with TRBD1 matching over 7 bases. The J segment lost 4 bases and the V segment lost 6 bases, leaving 9 bases of the junction unmatched. CDR3 size: 15 residues. Looked up from germline, CDR1 is MDHEN and CDR2 is SYDVKM.

The genes are TRBV27 and TRBJ2-1, with TRBD2 matching 8 bases. In germline, CDR1 is MNHEY, CDR2 SMNVEV (reference sequence). V gave up 8 bases and J gave up 7 bases; unmatched junction bases: 4. The CDR3 covers 12 residues. CDR3: CASGGLANEQFF. CDR3 in DNA: TGTGCCAGCGGTGGACTAGCAAATGAGCAGTTCTTC.

The chain is built from TRBV4-1 and TRBJ1-2; TRBD1 aligns across 9 bases. Trimming cost V 5 bases and J 3 bases; bases outside gene matches: 4. Germline V gene lookup returns CDR1 MGHRA and CDR2 YSYEKL. CDR3 length: 14 amino acids. CDR3 bases: TGCGCCAGCAGCTCACGGACAGGGGACTATGGCTACACCTTC. As protein: CASSSRTGDYGYTF.

The rearrangement joins TRBV29-1 to TRBJ2-7, with 8 bases identical to TRBD1. CDR1 SQVTM and CDR2 ANQGSEA come from the germline V gene. The CDR3 loop spans 19 amino acids. The trim removed 5 bases at V and 4 bases at J, leaving 25 bases unmatched. CDR3 residues: CSVRDRWKGPVSGVYEQYF. The CDR3 nucleotides read TGCAGCGTTAGGGACAGGTGGAAAGGACCCGTATCGGGTGTTTACGAGCAGTACTTC.

The V call is TRBV29-1, the J call TRBJ2-5; 7 nucleotides align to TRBD1. V was pared by 3 bases and J by 6 bases, with 10 bases of the junction left unmatched. Germline V lookup: CDR1 SQVTM, CDR2 ANQGSEA. This CDR3 has 14 amino acids. The CDR3: CSVDTDRYPQTQYF. The CDR3 coding sequence is TGCAGCGTTGACACGGACAGGTACCCGCAGACCCAGTACTTC. The full variable domain, completed using reference TRBV29-1 and TRBJ2-5, is SAVISQKPSRDICQRGTSLTIQCQVDSQVTMMFWYRQQPGQSLTLIATANQGSEATYESGFVIDKFPISRPNLTFSTLTVSNMSPEDSSIYLCSVDTDRYPQTQYFGPGTRLLVL.

This chain uses TRBV7-3 with TRBJ1-2; D possibly corresponds to TRBD1 (5 bases). The CDR3 is made up of 14 amino acids. V gave up 1 base and J gave up 3 bases, with 9 bases separating them. CDR1 and CDR2 from the germline V gene are SGHTA and FQGTGA. The CDR3 region has the DNA TGTGCCAGCAGCTTAATCGGGGGGTACTATGGCTACACCTTC. It codes for CASSLIGGYYGYTF.

The rearrangement joins TRBV6-5 to TRBJ1-2; weak D call: TRBD1 (6 bases). This CDR3 comprises 15 residues. Trimming left V 4 bases short and J 5 bases short, with 17 bases between. Germline-derived CDR1 and CDR2 are MNHEY and SVGAGI. The CDR3, as DNA: TGTGCCAGCAGTTCAGAGACAGGAGACTATTATGGCTACACCTTC. This sequence encodes CASSSETGDYYGYTF.

V usage is TRBV7-8 and J usage is TRBJ1-3; TRBD1 aligns across 7 bases. The germline V gene has CDR1 SGHVS and CDR2 FQNEAQ. V lost 0 bases and J lost 0; bases outside the gene matches: 5. CDR3 length: 17 amino acids. CDR3: CASSLARTGTSGNTIYF. The DNA for the CDR3 is TGTGCCAGCAGCTTAGCTAGGACAGGTACCTCTGGAAACACCATATATTTT.

V usage is TRBV19 and J usage is TRBJ1-2; D gene unclear. Trimming stripped 7 bases from V and 7 bases from J, with 16 bases between. The CDR3 length is 13 residues. Germline CDR1 reads LNHDA; CDR2 reads SQIVND (reference sequence). This CDR3 reads CASKRGDFSGYTF. CDR3 in DNA: TGTGCCAGTAAGCGCGGGGATTTTTCTGGCTACACCTTC.